This T cell receptor (beta chain) is drawn from a study of blood T cell repertoires in COVID-19. Only in-frame clones appear in the TCRdb table, and some are missing; sequencing was by immunoSEQ multiplex PCR. The sample includes about 220,000 clones, around 80% of them seen just once. This clone was seen once. Looked up from germline, CDR1 is MNHEY and CDR2 is SMNVEV (reference sequence). This CDR3 has 13 amino acids. Trimming took 8 bases from V and 9 from J; bases not matched to a gene: 11. The sequenced sample consisted of peripheral blood. The receptor's source is a man between 25 and 39 years old with active or convalescent COVID-19. This chain uses TRBV27 with TRBJ2-3; TRBD1 agrees at 7 bases. This CDR3 is CASGRQGTWTQYF. The CDR3 DNA follows: TGTGCCAGCGGACGACAGGGAACATGGACGCAGTATTTT.